The entry below gives a single TCR beta chain sequence along with its context. The sample originates from a study of blood T cell repertoires in COVID-19. Study-level background: Sites across the United States, Italy and Spain contributed samples from acute and convalescent COVID-19. Sources were T cells, B-cell-depleted T cells, or PBMCs; the material itself was cDNA or gDNA.

The authors' processing: Reference gene primer amplification gave nucleated cell count estimates. Assay used: immunoSEQ multiplex PCR; TCRdb lists only in-frame clones, some missing. V and J calls and clone size are as listed in that table; D and trimming were resolved from the DNA. The repertoire holds 30,000 to 35,000 clones, with over 75% as singletons. CDR1 SGHTA and CDR2 FQGTGA come from the germline V gene. V lost 5 bases, J lost 9 bases, and 11 bases lay in between. This CDR3 has 13 amino acids. This rearrangement joins TRBV7-3 to TRBJ1-6; D is possibly TRBD1 (6 bases). Sequencing was performed on peripheral blood. The receptor was derived from a human donor in a cohort sampled during active COVID-19. The CDR3 DNA reads TGTGCCAGCAGCGCACAGGGTAGTTCACCCCTCCACTTT. It specifies CASSAQGSSPLHF. Complete variable domain (other parts from reference TRBV7-3 and TRBJ1-6): GAGVSQTPSNKVTEKGKYVELRCDPISGHTALYWYRQSLGQGPEFLIYFQGTGAADDSGLPNDRFFAVRPEGSVSTLKIQRTERGDSAVYLCASSAQGSSPLHFGNGTRLTVT.